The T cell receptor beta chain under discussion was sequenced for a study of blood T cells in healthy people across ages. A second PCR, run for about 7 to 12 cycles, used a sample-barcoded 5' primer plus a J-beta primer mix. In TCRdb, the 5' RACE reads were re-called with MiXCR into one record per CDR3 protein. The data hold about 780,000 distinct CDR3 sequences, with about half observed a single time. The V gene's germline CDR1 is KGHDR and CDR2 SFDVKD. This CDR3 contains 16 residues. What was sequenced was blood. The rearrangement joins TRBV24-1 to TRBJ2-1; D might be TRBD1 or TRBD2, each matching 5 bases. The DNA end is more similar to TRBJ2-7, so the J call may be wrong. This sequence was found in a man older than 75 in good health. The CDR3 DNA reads TGTGCCACCAGTGATTTAAGAGGGGATCCCTACAATGAGCAGTACTTC. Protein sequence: CATSDLRGDPYNEQYF.